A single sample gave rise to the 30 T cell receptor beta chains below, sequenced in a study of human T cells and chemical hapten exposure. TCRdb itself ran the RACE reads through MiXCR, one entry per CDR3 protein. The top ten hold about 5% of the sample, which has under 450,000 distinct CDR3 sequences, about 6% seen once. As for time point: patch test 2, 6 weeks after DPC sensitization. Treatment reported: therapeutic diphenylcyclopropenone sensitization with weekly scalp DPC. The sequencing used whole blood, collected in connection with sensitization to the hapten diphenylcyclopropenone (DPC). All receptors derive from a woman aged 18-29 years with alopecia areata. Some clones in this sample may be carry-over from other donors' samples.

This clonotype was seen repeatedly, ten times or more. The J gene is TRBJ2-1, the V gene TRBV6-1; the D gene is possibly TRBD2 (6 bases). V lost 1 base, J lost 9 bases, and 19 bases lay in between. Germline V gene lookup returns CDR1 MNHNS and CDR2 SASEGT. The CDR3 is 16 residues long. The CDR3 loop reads CASSEDGGPAWVEQFF. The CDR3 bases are TGTGCCAGCAGTGAAGACGGGGGACCCGCTTGGGTTGAGCAGTTCTTC.

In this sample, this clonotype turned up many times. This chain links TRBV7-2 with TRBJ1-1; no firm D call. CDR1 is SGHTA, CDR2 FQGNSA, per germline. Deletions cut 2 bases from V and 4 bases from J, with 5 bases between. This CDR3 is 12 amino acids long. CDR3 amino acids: CASSLTLTEAFF. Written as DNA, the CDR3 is TGTGCCAGCAGCTTAACCCTCACTGAAGCTTTCTTT.

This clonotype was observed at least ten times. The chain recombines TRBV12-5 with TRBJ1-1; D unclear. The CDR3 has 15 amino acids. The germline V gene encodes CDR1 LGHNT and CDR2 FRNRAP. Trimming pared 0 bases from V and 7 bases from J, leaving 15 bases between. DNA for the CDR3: TGTGCTAGTGGTTTGGTCTCAGGCCCCAAGGTTGAAGCTTTCTTT. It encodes CASGLVSGPKVEAFF.

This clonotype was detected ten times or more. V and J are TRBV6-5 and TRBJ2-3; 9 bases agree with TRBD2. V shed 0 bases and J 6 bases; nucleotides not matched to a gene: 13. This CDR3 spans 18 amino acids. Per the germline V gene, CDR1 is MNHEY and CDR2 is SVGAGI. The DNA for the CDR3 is TGTGCCAGCAGTTACTCGTTCTCTCCGGGACTAGCAGGGGATACGCAGTATTTT. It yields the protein CASSYSFSPGLAGDTQYF.

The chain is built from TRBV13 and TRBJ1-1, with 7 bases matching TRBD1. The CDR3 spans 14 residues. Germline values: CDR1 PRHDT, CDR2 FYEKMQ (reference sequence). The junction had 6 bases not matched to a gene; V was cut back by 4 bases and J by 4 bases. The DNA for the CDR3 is TGTGCCAGCAGCTCGTACAGGGGAGGCACTGAAGCTTTCTTT. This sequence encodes CASSSYRGGTEAFF.

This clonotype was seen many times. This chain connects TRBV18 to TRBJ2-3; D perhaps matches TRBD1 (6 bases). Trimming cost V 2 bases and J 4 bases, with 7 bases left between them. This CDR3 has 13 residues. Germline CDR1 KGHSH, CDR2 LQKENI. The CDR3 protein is CASSPGGPDTQYF. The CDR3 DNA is TGTGCCAGCTCACCAGGGGGCCCAGATACGCAGTATTTT.

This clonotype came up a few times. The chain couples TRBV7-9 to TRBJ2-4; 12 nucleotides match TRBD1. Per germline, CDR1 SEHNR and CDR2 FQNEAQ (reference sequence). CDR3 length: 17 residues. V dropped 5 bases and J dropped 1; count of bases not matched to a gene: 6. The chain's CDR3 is CASSNLGQGAAKNIQYF. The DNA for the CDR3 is TGTGCCAGCAGCAACCTGGGACAGGGGGCGGCCAAAAACATTCAGTACTTC.

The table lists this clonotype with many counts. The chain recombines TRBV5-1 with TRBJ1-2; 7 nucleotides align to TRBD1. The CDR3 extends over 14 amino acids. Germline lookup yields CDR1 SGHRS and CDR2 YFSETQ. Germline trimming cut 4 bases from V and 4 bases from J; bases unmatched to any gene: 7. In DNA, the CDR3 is TGCGCCAGCAGCGCACGGGACAGTTCCTATGGCTACACCTTC. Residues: CASSARDSSYGYTF.

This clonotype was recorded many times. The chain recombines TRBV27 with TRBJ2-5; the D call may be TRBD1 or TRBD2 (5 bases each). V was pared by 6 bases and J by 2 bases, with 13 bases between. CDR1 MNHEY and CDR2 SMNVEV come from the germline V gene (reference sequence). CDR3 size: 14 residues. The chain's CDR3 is CASRTRDGQETQYF. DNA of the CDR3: TGTGCCAGCAGGACTCGGGACGGTCAAGAGACCCAGTACTTC.

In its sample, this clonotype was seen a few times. CDR3 loop: CASSLQRGASEAFF. DNA of the CDR3: TGTGCCAGCAGCCTTCAGCGGGGGGCATCTGAAGCTTTCTTT. The rearrangement uses TRBV27 and TRBJ1-1; possible D gene TRBD1, 6 bases. CDR3 size: 14 residues. Germline V gene sequence: CDR1 MNHEY, CDR2 SMNVEV (reference sequence). The V and J ends lost 6 bases and 6 bases respectively, with 17 bases between them.

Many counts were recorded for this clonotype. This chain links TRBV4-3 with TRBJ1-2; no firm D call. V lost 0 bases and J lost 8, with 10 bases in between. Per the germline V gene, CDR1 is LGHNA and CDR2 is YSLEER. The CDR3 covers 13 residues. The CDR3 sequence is CASSQDEGRGYTF. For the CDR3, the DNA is TGCGCCAGCAGCCAAGATGAAGGTCGCGGCTACACCTTC.

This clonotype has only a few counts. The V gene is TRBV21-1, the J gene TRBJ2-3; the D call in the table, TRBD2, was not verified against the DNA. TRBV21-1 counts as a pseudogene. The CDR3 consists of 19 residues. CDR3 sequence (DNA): TGTGCCAACACTCAACACGGTAGCGGGGGGCCCGGCATCACAGATACGCAGTATTTT. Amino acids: CANTQHGSGGPGITDTQYF.

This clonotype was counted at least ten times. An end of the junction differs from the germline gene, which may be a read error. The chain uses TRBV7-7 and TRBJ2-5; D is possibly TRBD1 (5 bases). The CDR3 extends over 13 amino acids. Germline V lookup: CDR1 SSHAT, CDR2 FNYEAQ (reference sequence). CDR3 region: CASSPSGKKTQYF. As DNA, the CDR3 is TGTGCTAGCAGCCCCTCAGGGAAAAAGACCCAGTACTTC.

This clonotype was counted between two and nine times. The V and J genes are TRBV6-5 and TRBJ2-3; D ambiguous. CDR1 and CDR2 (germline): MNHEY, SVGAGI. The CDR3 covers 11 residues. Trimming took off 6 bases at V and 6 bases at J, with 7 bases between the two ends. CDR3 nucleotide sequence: TGTGCCAGCAGGACGCTGGATACGCAGTATTTT. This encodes CASRTLDTQYF.

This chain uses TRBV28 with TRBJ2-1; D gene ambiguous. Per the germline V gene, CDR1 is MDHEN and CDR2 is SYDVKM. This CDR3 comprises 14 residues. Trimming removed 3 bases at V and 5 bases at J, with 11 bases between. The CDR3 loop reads CASSFFVGDNEQFF. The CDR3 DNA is TGTGCCAGCAGTTTCTTCGTTGGGGACAATGAGCAGTTCTTC.

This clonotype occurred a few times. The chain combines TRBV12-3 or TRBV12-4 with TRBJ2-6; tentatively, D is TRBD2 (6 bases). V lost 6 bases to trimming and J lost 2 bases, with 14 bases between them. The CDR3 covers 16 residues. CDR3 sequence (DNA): TGTGCCAGCAGCCCCTATGGGGGGACTGGGGCCAACGTCCTGACTTTC. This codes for CASSPYGGTGANVLTF.

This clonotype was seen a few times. The DNA of the CDR3 is TGTGCCAGCAGTATCCCGGGACAGGGGTTAGAAAAACTGTTTTTT. Its protein product is CASSIPGQGLEKLFF. The chain links TRBV2 to TRBJ1-4, with 10 bases lining up with TRBD1. V lost 5 bases and J lost 8; bases outside the gene matches: 8. Germline V gene data show CDR1 as SNHLY and CDR2 as FYNNEI. This CDR3 is 15 amino acids long. Complete variable domain (other parts from reference TRBV2 and TRBJ1-4): EPEVTQTPSHQVTQMGQEVILRCVPISNHLYFYWYRQILGQKVEFLVSFYNNEISEKSEIFDDQFSVERPDGSNFTLKIRSTKLEDSAMYFCASSIPGQGLEKLFFGSGTQLSVL.

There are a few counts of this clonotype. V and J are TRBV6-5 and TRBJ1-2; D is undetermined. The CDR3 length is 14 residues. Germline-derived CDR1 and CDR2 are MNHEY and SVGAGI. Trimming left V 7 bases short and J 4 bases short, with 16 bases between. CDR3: CASNRGRGIYGYTF. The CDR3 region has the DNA TGTGCCAGCAATCGAGGCCGGGGAATCTATGGCTACACCTTC.

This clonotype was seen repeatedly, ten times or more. The CDR3 DNA reads TGCAGTGCTAGTTTTAACGGGGGGACCCAAGAGACCCAGTACTTC. Protein product: CSASFNGGTQETQYF. The genes are TRBV20-1 and TRBJ2-5, with 7 bases identical to TRBD2. This CDR3 region has 15 residues. Germline trimming cut 3 bases from V and 1 base from J; bases unmatched to any gene: 8. Germline V lookup: CDR1 DFQATT, CDR2 SNEGSKA (reference sequence).

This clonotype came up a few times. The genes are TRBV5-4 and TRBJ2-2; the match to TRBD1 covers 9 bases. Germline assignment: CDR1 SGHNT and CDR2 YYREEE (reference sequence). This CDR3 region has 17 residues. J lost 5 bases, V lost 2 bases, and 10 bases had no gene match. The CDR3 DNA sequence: TGTGCCAGCAGCTTTTTTGGACGGGACAGGGTGACCGGGGAGCTGTTTTTT. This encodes CASSFFGRDRVTGELFF. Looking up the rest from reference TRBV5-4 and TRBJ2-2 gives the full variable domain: ETGVTQSPTHLIKTRGQQVTLRCSSQSGHNTVSWYQQALGQGPQFIFQYYREEENGRGNFPPRFSGLQFPNYSSELNVNALELDDSALYLCASSFFGRDRVTGELFFGEGSRLTVL.

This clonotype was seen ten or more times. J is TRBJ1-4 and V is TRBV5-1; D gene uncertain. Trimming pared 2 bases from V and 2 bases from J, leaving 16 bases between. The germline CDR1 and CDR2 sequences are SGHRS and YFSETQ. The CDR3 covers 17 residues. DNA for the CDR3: TGCGCCAGCAGCTTAAGAGTTCAGGTCGGGACTAATGAAAAACTGTTTTTT. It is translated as CASSLRVQVGTNEKLFF.

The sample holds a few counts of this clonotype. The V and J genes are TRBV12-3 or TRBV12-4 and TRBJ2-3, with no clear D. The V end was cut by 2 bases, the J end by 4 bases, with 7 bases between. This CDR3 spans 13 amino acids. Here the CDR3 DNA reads TGTGCCAGCAGTTTATTGAGTCCAGATACGCAGTATTTT. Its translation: CASSLLSPDTQYF.

This CDR3 reads CATSARTEKLFF. CDR3 bases: TGTGCCACCAGCGCTCGGACGGAAAAACTGTTTTTT. The rearrangement uses TRBV15 and TRBJ1-4, with D unclear. This CDR3 is built from 12 residues. The germline V gene encodes CDR1 LNHNV and CDR2 YYDKDF (reference sequence). Trimming removed 5 bases from V and 8 bases from J, with 9 bases in between.

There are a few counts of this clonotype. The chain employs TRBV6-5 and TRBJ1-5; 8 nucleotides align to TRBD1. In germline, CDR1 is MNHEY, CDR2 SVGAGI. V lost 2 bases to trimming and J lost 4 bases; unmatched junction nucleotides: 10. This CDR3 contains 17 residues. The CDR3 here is CASSYRGTGALNQPQHF. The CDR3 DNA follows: TGTGCCAGCAGTTACAGGGGGACAGGAGCTCTTAATCAGCCCCAGCATTTT.

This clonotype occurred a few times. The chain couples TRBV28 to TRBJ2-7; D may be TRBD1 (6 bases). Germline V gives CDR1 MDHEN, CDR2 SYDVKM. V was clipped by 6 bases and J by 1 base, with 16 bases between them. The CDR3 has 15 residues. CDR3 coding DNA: TGTGCCAGCAGCCTACAGGGTTCTGGGTCCTACGAGCAGTACTTC. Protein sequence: CASSLQGSGSYEQYF.

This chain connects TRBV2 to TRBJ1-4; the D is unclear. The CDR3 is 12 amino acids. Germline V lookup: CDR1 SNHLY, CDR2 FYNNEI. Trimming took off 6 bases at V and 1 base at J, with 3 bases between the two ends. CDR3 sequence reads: CASRITNEKLFF. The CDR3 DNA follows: TGTGCCAGCAGGATAACTAATGAAAAACTGTTTTTT.

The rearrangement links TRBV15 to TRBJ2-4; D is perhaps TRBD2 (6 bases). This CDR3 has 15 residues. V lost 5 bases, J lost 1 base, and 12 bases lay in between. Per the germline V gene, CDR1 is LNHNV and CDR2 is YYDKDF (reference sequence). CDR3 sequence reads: CATSWGDFAKNIQYF. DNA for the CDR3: TGTGCCACCAGCTGGGGGGACTTCGCCAAAAACATTCAGTACTTC.

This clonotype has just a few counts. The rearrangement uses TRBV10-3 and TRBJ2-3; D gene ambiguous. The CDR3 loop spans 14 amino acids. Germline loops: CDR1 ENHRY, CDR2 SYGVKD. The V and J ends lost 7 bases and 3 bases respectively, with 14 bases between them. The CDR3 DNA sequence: TGTGCCATCAAAACGCCCACGGAGACAGATACGCAGTATTTT. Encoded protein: CAIKTPTETDTQYF.

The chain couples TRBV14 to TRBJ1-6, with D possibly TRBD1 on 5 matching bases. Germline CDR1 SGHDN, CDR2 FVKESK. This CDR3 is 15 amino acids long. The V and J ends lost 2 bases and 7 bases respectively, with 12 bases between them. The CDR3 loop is CASSQKGPGNSPLHF. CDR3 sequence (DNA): TGTGCCAGCAGCCAAAAGGGGCCGGGGAATTCACCCCTCCACTTT. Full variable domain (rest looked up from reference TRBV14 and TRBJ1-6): EAGVTQFPSHSVIEKGQTVTLRCDPISGHDNLYWYRRVMGKEIKFLLHFVKESKQDESGMPNNRFLAERTGGTYSTLKVQPAELEDSGVYFCASSQKGPGNSPLHFGNGTRLTVT.

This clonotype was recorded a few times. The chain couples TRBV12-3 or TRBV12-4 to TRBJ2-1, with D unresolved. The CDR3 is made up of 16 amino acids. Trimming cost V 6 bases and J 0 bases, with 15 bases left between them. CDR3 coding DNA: TGTGCCAGCAGAGCTAAAGGTAGCCGCTCCTACAATGAGCAGTTCTTC. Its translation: CASRAKGSRSYNEQFF.